This T cell receptor beta chain was identified in a study of cytomegalovirus exposure and HLA in healthy donors. Study as a whole: Earlier sequencing of about 200 million T cells yielded 95 million to 120 million unique TCR beta sequences.

Study-level results: The authors later found HLA-associated TCR beta chains more clonally expanded than equally common others. Most TCR sequences proved rare, with some public TCRs found in many donors. Sequencing had likely introduced a cluster of highly shared sequence variants as an artifact.

With respect to this clone: Antigen: not known.

Both 60 Vbeta primers and 13 Jbeta primers went into the PCR. The method was immunoSEQ multiplex PCR; TCRdb's version includes in-frame clones alone and lacks a portion of them. Here the sample spans 150,000 to 170,000 clones, around 74% being singletons. The junction had 2 bases not matched to a gene; V was cut back by 5 bases and J by 3 bases. The CDR3 has 14 residues. Germline CDR1 and CDR2: SEHNR and FQNEAQ (reference sequence). V usage is TRBV7-9 and J usage is TRBJ2-7; 12 nucleotides line up with TRBD2. The sequencing input was PBMCs. The TCR originated in a man between 18 and 29 years old in good health and CMV-seronegative. CDR3 amino acids: CASSRTSGNYEQYF. CDR3 nucleotides: TGTGCCAGCAGCCGGACTAGCGGGAACTACGAGCAGTACTTC.